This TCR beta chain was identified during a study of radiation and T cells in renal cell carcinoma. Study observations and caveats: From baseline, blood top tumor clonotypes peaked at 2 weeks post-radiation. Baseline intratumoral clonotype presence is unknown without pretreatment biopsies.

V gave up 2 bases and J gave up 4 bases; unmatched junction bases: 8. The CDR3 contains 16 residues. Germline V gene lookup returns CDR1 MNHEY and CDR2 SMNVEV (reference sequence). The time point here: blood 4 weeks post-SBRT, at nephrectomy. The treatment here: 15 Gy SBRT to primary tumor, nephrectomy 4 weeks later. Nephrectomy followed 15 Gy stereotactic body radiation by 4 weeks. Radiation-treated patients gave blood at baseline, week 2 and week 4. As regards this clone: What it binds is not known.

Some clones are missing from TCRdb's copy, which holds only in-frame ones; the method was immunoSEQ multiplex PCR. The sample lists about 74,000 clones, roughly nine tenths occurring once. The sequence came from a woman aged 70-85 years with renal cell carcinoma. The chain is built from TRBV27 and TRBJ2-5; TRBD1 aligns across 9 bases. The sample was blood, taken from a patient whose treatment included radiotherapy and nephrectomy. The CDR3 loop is CASSLTGTGRGETQYF. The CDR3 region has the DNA TGTGCCAGCAGTTTAACCGGGACAGGGCGAGGAGAGACCCAGTACTTC.